This T cell receptor beta chain stems from a study of cytomegalovirus exposure and HLA in healthy donors. On the study more broadly: Assignment to the Caucasian-associated ancestry cluster applied to 75% to 85% of the roughly 410 genotyped donors. The study, taken as a whole, reports: The later analysis indicated that the majority of CMV-associated TCR beta chains appeared HLA-restricted. Later analysis identified about 15,000 TCR beta sequences associated with HLA alleles, using a false discovery rate threshold of 0.05. Data from an earlier analysis indicated that most TCR beta V segments were productive either about 90% or about 30% of the time.

Germline CDR1 and CDR2: GTSNPN and SVGIG (reference sequence). The CDR3 runs to 13 residues. The V segment lost 5 bases and the J segment 4 bases; nucleotides outside the gene matches: 3. Vbeta (60) and Jbeta (13) primers were used in the PCR. Clones were read by immunoSEQ multiplex PCR, and TCRdb kept only the in-frame ones, dropping some. Altogether approximately 170,000 clones are present, about 76% being singletons, with the ten largest covering roughly 2.8%. Remarks on this clone: Its target is unknown.

The TCR comes from a middle-aged woman in good health and CMV-seropositive. The V and J genes are TRBV30 and TRBJ2-5; TRBD2 matches 11 bases. Material: PBMCs. The CDR3 DNA follows: TGTGCCTGGTCCCTAGCGGGAGGAGAGACCCAGTACTTC. This encodes CAWSLAGGETQYF.